Listed below are T cell receptor beta chains from one sample, sequenced in a study of blood T cell repertoires in COVID-19. The method was immunoSEQ multiplex PCR; TCRdb's version includes in-frame clones alone and lacks a portion of them. This table has about 83,000 clones, around 83% appearing once. Material for sequencing was peripheral blood. Receptor source: a woman of 80 years or more in a cohort sampled during active or convalescent COVID-19. Both conserved end residues are part of each CDR3. Each record gives: J gene, clone size, CDR3 length, V gene, D gene, CDR3 protein, CDR3 DNA. A D gene is named only where the DNA matches it firmly. The listing skips clone size in some rows; elsewhere it reads once, few, many or a size class.

>TRBJ1-5|NA|14|TRBV24-1|TRBD1
CATSDLGQGQPQHF
TGTGCCACCAGTGATCTAGGACAGGGGCAGCCCCAGCATTTT
>TRBJ2-1|NA|15|TRBV7-2|TRBD1
CASSLGRDRGYEQFF
TGTGCCAGCAGCTTGGGGAGGGACAGGGGCTATGAGCAGTTCTTC
>TRBJ1-1|NA|16|TRBV5-4|NA
CASSSERSDLNTEAFF
TGTGCCAGCAGCTCGGAGAGATCCGACCTTAACACTGAAGCTTTCTTT
>TRBJ1-1|once|13|TRBV19|TRBD1
CASLRADRVEAFF
TGTGCCAGCCTTCGAGCGGACAGGGTGGAAGCTTTCTTT
>TRBJ1-2|NA|15|TRBV18|TRBD1
CASSPTGQTNYGYTF
TGTGCCAGCTCACCAACGGGACAGACTAACTATGGCTACACCTTC
>TRBJ1-5|NA|12|TRBV24-1|NA
CATSDSLGPQHF
TGTGCCACCAGTGATTCCCTCGGGCCCCAGCATTTT
>TRBJ2-2|once|15|TRBV27|NA
CASSKDSLWAGELFF
TGTGCCAGCAGCAAGGACAGCCTATGGGCCGGGGAGCTGTTTTTT
>TRBJ1-2|NA|14|TRBV24-1|NA
CATSDYRLSGGYTF
TGTGCCACCAGTGACTACCGGTTGTCGGGTGGCTACACCTTC
>TRBJ1-1|NA|12|TRBV28|NA
CASRPGNTEAFF
TGTGCCAGCAGACCAGGGAACACTGAAGCTTTCTTT
>TRBJ1-5|NA|15|TRBV12-5|NA
CASGLPGKSNQPQHF
TGTGCTAGTGGTTTACCAGGGAAGAGCAATCAGCCCCAGCATTTT
>TRBJ2-1|NA|16|TRBV2|TRBD2
CASSGPSGSSYNEQFF
TGTGCCAGCAGTGGGCCTAGCGGGAGCTCCTACAATGAGCAGTTCTTC
>TRBJ2-5|NA|14|TRBV9|NA
CASSVDPLQETQYF
TGTGCCAGCAGCGTAGACCCACTCCAAGAGACCCAGTACTTC
>TRBJ1-1|many|11|TRBV10-3|NA
CAIKGWAEAFF
TGTGCCATCAAGGGGTGGGCTGAAGCTTTCTTT
>TRBJ1-3|once|15|TRBV9|NA
CASNLDSNSGNTIYF
TGTGCCAGCAACCTGGACAGCAACTCTGGAAACACCATATATTTT
>TRBJ2-1|NA|15|TRBV5-1|TRBD2
CASSLTSGSYNEQFF
TGCGCCAGCAGCCTCACTAGCGGCTCCTACAATGAGCAGTTCTTC
>TRBJ2-1|NA|16|TRBV5-1|TRBD2
CASSLLGTSAYNEQFF
TGCGCCAGCAGCTTGCTTGGGACTAGCGCCTACAATGAGCAGTTCTTC
>TRBJ1-2|NA|13|TRBV24-1|NA
CATSDILGAGYTF
TGTGCCACCAGTGATATATTGGGCGCAGGCTACACCTTC
>TRBJ2-3|NA|15|TRBV7-7|TRBD2
CASSLASGRGDTQYF
TGTGCTAGCAGCTTAGCGAGCGGGAGGGGAGATACGCAGTATTTT
>TRBJ2-1|NA|16|TRBV7-3|TRBD2
CASSPGGASGRNEQFF
TGTGCCAGCAGCCCGGGGGGGGCTAGCGGGAGAAATGAGCAGTTCTTC
>TRBJ2-7|NA|14|TRBV18|NA
CASSPRLAFDEQYF
TGTGCCAGCTCCCCCAGATTGGCTTTCGACGAGCAGTACTTC
>TRBJ1-2|few|14|TRBV27|NA
CASSPGSQTYGYTF
TGTGCCAGCAGTCCCGGGTCCCAGACCTATGGCTACACCTTC
>TRBJ2-5|NA|15|TRBV19|TRBD2
CASSIGGGSGETQYF
TGTGCCAGTAGTATTGGGGGAGGGAGCGGTGAGACCCAGTACTTC
>TRBJ2-5|NA|16|TRBV4-1|TRBD2
CASSQAASGSRETQYF
TGCGCCAGCAGCCAAGCGGCTAGCGGGAGTCGGGAGACCCAGTACTTC
>TRBJ2-3|NA|14|TRBV18|NA
CASSRTVNPDTQYF
TGTGCCAGCTCCCGGACAGTGAACCCAGATACGCAGTATTTT
>TRBJ2-5|NA|16|TRBV5-4|TRBD1
CASSDRDRGLQETQYF
TGTGCCAGCAGCGACCGGGACAGGGGGCTCCAAGAGACCCAGTACTTC